Each of the 6 T cell receptor beta chains below was sequenced from the same sample in a study of T cells in Graves' hyperthyroidism and ophthalmopathy. TCR beta CDR3 regions were amplified from RNA. In the first-round RT-PCR of the TCR CDR3, the HTBI primer set was used. TCRdb reanalysed the multiplex PCR reads using MiXCR and keeps one entry per CDR3 protein. The data show approximately 250,000 distinct CDR3 sequences, with about 25% seen just once and around 40% held by the top ten. The sample taken for sequencing was blood. The receptor set was obtained from a woman in her thirties or forties with Graves' ophthalmopathy.

The rearrangement uses TRBV12-3 or TRBV12-4 and TRBJ2-2; no clear D. Trimming cost V 3 bases and J 6 bases, with 5 bases left between them. The CDR3 extends over 12 amino acids. In DNA form, the CDR3 reads TGTGCCAGCAGTTTTGCCCCCGGGGAGCTGTTTTTT. This translates into CASSFAPGELFF.

This clonotype was recorded at least ten times. The chain links TRBV4-2 to TRBJ1-2; D is possibly TRBD1 (5 bases). This CDR3 contains 15 residues. In germline, CDR1 is LGHNA, CDR2 YNFKEQ. Between the trimmed V and J ends, which lost 0 bases and 2 bases, there was a span of 10 bases. The CDR3 protein is CASSQDRGSNYGYTF. CDR3 DNA: TGTGCCAGCAGCCAAGATCGGGGCAGCAACTATGGCTACACCTTC.

There are many counts of this clonotype. This chain connects TRBV6-5 to TRBJ2-7, with 13 bases matching TRBD2. With 8 bases clipped from V and 1 base from J, the junction kept 5 bases outside the gene matches. Germline values: CDR1 MNHEY, CDR2 SVGAGI. This CDR3 is built from 15 residues. The CDR3 coding sequence is TGTGCCAGCGAGCCACTAGCGGGAGGGTCCTACGAGCAGTACTTC. This encodes CASEPLAGGSYEQYF.

This clonotype has a count of ten or more. The chain combines TRBV27 with TRBJ1-6; 9 positions match TRBD1. Germline CDR1 reads MNHEY; CDR2 reads SMNVEV (reference sequence). The length of the CDR3 is 15 residues. Germline trimming cut 3 bases from V and 8 bases from J; bases unmatched to any gene: 5. CDR3 in amino acids: CASSFRQGVHSPLHF. CDR3 in DNA: TGTGCCAGCAGTTTTAGACAGGGGGTTCATTCACCCCTCCACTTT.

This clonotype was detected many times. The CDR3 here is CSVPGPGGNQPQHF. For the CDR3, the DNA is TGCAGCGTCCCGGGCCCGGGGGGCAATCAGCCCCAGCATTTT. This sequence joins TRBV29-1 and TRBJ1-5; D might be TRBD1 (5 bases). The CDR3 has 14 residues. The V and J ends lost 6 bases and 2 bases respectively, with 14 bases between them. Germline loops: CDR1 SQVTM, CDR2 ANQGSEA.

This clonotype was seen at least ten times. J is TRBJ2-7 and V is TRBV5-6; D perhaps matches TRBD2 (5 bases). This CDR3 contains 13 residues. CDR1 and CDR2 from the germline V gene are SGHDT and YYEEEE. V lost 0 bases to trimming and J lost 6 bases, with 10 bases between them. The CDR3 sequence is CASSLGQRSEQYF. CDR3 coding DNA: TGTGCCAGCAGCTTGGGGCAGCGGAGCGAGCAGTACTTC.